This TCR beta chain was documented in a study of long-term antiretroviral therapy in people with HIV. Across the study: A decade or so separates the oldest specimens from the later 2015 immediate-ART recommendation.

Germline loops: CDR1 SNHLY, CDR2 FYNNEI. The CDR3 extends over 15 amino acids. V was clipped by 2 bases and J by 4 bases; unmatched bases: 5. Each HIV-infected participant was given treatment in the United States. The content of samples before DNA extraction was roughly 1-10 million cryopreserved PBMC. Points from the study as a whole: Collection spanned 2004 to 2017; ART regimens may be less effective than current ones.

Survey-level immunoSEQ v3.0 assays were run. Assay used: immunoSEQ multiplex PCR; TCRdb lists only in-frame clones, some missing. This sample has around 9,200 clones, with roughly 80% found just once. With regard to this clone: Its antigen is currently unknown.

This receptor was taken from a man in his forties with HIV. This chain links TRBV2 with TRBJ1-1, with 9 bases fitting TRBD1. The input for sequencing was unsorted PBMCs, taken 0.6 years before starting antiretroviral therapy. This CDR3 reads CASSEWRTGVTEAFF. For the CDR3, the DNA is TGTGCCAGCAGTGAATGGAGGACAGGGGTCACTGAAGCTTTCTTT.